This T cell receptor (beta chain) was profiled in a study of blood T cells in healthy people across ages. General study points: Whereas aged donors had fewer naive CD4+ cells, long-lived donors had more of them and higher diversity.

This clonotype was counted a few times. Its antigen is not identified. For the second PCR, which ran for 7 to 11 cycles, a sample-barcoded 5' primer and a J-beta primer mix were used. TCRdb re-called the 5' RACE reads with MiXCR, one entry per CDR3 protein. The sample includes approximately 900,000 distinct CDR3 sequences, around 48% of them seen just once. The CDR3 has 16 amino acids. With V trimmed by 3 bases and J by 0 bases, 6 bases remained unmatched. CDR1 and CDR2 from the germline V gene are SGHRS and YFSETQ. This sequence was found in a man under 40 in good health. The chain is built from TRBV5-1 and TRBJ1-1; 9 nucleotides align to TRBD1. The specimen sequenced was blood. CDR3: CASSWGTGLMNTEAFF. DNA of the CDR3: TGCGCCAGCAGCTGGGGGACAGGGCTTATGAACACTGAAGCTTTCTTT.